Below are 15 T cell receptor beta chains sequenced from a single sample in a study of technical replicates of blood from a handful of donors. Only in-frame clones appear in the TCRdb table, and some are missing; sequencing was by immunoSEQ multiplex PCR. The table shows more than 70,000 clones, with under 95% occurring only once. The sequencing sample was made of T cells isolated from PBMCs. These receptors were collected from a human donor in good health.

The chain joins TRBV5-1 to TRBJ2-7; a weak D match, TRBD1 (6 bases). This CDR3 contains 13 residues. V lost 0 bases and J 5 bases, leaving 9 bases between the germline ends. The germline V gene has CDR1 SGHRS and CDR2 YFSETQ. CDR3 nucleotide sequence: TGCGCCAGCAGCTTGGCTGCAGGGGACGAGCAGTACTTC. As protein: CASSLAAGDEQYF.

CDR3 in amino acids: CASSLLALSYNEQFF. In DNA form, the CDR3 reads TGTGCCAGCAGCTTATTAGCGTTATCCTACAATGAGCAGTTCTTC. The rearrangement links TRBV7-6 to TRBJ2-1; possibly TRBD2 for D (5 bases). V shed 2 bases and J shed 1 base, with 9 bases lying between them. CDR1 and CDR2 from the germline V gene are SGHVS and FNYEAQ. There are 15 residues in the CDR3.

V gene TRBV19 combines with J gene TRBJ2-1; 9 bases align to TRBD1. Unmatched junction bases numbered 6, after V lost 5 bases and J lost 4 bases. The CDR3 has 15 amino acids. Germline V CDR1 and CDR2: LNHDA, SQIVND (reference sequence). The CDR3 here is CASSFRDRDYNEQFF. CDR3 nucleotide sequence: TGTGCCAGTAGTTTCCGGGACAGGGATTACAATGAGCAGTTCTTC. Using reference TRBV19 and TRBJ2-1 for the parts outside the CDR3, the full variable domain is DGGITQSPKYLFRKEGQNVTLSCEQNLNHDAMYWYRQDPGQGLRLIYYSQIVNDFQKGDIAEGYSVSREKKESFPLTVTSAQKNPTAFYLCASSFRDRDYNEQFFGPGTRLTVL.

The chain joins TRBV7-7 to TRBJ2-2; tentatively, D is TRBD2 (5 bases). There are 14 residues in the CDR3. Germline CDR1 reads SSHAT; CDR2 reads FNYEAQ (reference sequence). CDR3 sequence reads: CAINPRANTGELFF. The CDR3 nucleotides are TGTGCTATCAACCCGAGGGCGAACACCGGGGAGCTGTTTTTT.

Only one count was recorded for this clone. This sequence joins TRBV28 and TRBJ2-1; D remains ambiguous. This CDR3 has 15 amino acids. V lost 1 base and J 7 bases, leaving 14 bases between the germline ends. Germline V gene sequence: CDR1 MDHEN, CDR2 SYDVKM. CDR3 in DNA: TGTGCCAGCAGTTTATCAGCTATCGGGTGGAATGAGCAGTTCTTC. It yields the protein CASSLSAIGWNEQFF.

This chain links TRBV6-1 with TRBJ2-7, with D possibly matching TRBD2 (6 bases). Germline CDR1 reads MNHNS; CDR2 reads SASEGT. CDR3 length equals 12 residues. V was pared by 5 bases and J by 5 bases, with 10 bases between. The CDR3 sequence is CASSLRGNEQYF. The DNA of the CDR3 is TGTGCCAGCAGTCTCCGCGGGAACGAGCAGTACTTC.

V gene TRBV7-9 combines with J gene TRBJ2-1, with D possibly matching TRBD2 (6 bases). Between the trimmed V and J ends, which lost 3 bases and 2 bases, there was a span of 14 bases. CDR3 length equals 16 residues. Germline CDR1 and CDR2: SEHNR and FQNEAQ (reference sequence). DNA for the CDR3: TGTGCCAGCAGCTTTACCGGAGGGAGTACCTACAATGAGCAGTTCTTC. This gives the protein CASSFTGGSTYNEQFF.

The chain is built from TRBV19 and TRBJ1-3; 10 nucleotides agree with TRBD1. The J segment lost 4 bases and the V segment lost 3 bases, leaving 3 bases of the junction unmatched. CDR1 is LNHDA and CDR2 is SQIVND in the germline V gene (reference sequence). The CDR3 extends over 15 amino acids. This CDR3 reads CASSMGQGMGNTIYF. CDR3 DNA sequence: TGTGCCAGTAGTATGGGACAGGGGATGGGAAACACCATATATTTT.

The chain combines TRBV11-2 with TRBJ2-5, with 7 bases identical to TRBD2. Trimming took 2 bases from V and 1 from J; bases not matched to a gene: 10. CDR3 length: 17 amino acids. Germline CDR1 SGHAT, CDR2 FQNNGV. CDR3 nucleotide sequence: TGTGCCAGCAGCTTATCGCGCAGGCTAGCGGCCCAAGAGACCCAGTACTTC. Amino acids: CASSLSRRLAAQETQYF.

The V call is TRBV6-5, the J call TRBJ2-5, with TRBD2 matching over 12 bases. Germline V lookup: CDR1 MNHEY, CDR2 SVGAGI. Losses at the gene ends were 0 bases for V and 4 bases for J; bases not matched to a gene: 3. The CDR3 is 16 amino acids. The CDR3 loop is CASSYSWTSGAETQYF. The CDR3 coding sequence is TGTGCCAGCAGTTACTCCTGGACTAGCGGGGCAGAGACCCAGTACTTC.

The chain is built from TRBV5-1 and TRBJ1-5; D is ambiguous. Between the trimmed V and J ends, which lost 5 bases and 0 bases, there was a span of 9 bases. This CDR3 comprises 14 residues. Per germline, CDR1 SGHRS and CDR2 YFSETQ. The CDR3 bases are TGCGCCAGCAGTCCCGGGGATAGCAATCAGCCCCAGCATTTT. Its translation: CASSPGDSNQPQHF.

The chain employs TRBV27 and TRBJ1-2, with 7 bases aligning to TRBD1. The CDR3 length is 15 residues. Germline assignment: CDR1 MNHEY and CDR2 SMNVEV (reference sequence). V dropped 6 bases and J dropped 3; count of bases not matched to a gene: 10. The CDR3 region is CASSLLTGTDYGYTF. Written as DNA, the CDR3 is TGTGCCAGCAGCCTGCTTACCGGGACAGACTATGGCTACACCTTC.

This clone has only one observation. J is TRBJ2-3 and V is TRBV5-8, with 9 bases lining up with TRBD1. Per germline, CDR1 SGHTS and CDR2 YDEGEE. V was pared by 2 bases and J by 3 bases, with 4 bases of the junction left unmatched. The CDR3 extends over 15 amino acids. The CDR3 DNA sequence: TGTGCCAGCAGCTTACAGGGGGCTAGGACAGATACGCAGTATTTT. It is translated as CASSLQGARTDTQYF. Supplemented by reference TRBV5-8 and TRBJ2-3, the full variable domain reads EAGVTQSPTHLIKTRGQQATLRCSPISGHTSVYWYQQALGLGLQFLLWYDEGEERNRGNFPPRFSGRQFPNYSSELNVNALELEDSALYLCASSLQGARTDTQYFGPGTRLTVL.

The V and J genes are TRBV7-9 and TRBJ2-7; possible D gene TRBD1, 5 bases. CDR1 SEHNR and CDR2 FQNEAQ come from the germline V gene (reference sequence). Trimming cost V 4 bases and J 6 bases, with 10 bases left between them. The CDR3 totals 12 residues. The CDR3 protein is CASSWEGAEQYF. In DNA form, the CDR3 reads TGTGCCAGCAGCTGGGAAGGGGCCGAGCAGTACTTC.

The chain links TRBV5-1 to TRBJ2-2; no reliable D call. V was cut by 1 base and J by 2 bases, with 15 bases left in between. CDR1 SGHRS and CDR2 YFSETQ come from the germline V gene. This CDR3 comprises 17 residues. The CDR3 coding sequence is TGCGCCAGCAGCTTGTTGCCAGGTTATCCAAACACCGGGGAGCTGTTTTTT. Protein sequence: CASSLLPGYPNTGELFF.